This is a list of T cell receptor beta chains from one sample in a study of a mutant IDH1 vaccine in newly diagnosed glioma. Produced via immunoSEQ multiplex PCR; TCRdb's table is partial and in-frame only. The sample carries 60,000 or so clones, 70% to 90% recorded once. Their antigens remain unidentified. The source was PBMCs, collected from a glioma patient whose treatment included an IDH1 peptide vaccine. The receptors originated from a man younger than 45 with glioma. Each CDR3 is given with its conserved first and last residue.

j_call v_call cdr3_aa
TRBJ1-4 TRBV29-1 CSVARGNNEKLFF
TRBJ2-5 TRBV7-2 CASSQPARDGETQYF
TRBJ2-1 TRBV9 CASSVGLAGTLGAYNEQFF
TRBJ1-4 TRBV14 CASSHVLGAGSNEKLFF
TRBJ2-7 TRBV20-1 CSVQISYEQYF
TRBJ2-1 TRBV10-1 CASSREGSHEQFF
TRBJ1-5 TRBV19 CASSIDLAENSNQPQHF
TRBJ1-1 TRBV5-1 CASSEYRAMNTEAFF
TRBJ1-1 TRBV14 CASSRQTGAALEAFF
TRBJ2-7 TRBV7-8 CASSHGTGTYEQYF
TRBJ2-3 TRBV18 CASSPPGLAGGTDTQYF
TRBJ2-2 TRBV7-6 CASCWDPNTGELFF
TRBJ2-3 TRBV5-1 CASSQSDTQYF
TRBJ1-1 TRBV27 CASSFLLRGVNTEAFF
TRBJ2-2 TRBV7-9 CASSQPGRRIEVFF
TRBJ2-3 TRBV12-5 CASANGTFGDTQYF
TRBJ1-6 TRBV6-6 CASSSKSGINSPLHF
TRBJ2-1 TRBV6-1 CASSVDGSSYNEQFF
TRBJ2-2 TRBV5-1 CASIEAAGTYTGELFF
TRBJ1-6 TRBV4-1 CASSPLGRGFSYNSPLHF
TRBJ2-7 TRBV28 CASSPVLGQGKQYF
TRBJ1-5 TRBV7-2 CASSLSNYQPQHF
TRBJ1-1 TRBV5-1 CASSFGTGANTEAFF
TRBJ1-5 TRBV7-2 CATSGGAYSNQPQHF
TRBJ1-2 TRBV29-1 CSVEVTGVYGYTF
TRBJ1-2 TRBV5-4 CASSLASGRRFYGYTF
TRBJ1-2 TRBV5-6 CASCWEGNYGYTF
TRBJ2-3 TRBV7-6 CASSSEMIPLNTQYF
TRBJ1-4 TRBV5-6 CASSYRGAKEKLFF
TRBJ1-3 TRBV4-1 CASSQEAAPLENTIYF
TRBJ1-2 TRBV27 CASSLSGLEGNYGYTF
TRBJ1-1 TRBV4-1 CASSQDLGRLNTEAFF
TRBJ1-5 TRBV6-5 CASSLSGRSNQPQHF
TRBJ1-1 TRBV5-4 CASSLVTALVNTEAFF
TRBJ1-4 TRBV5-1 CASSDRDRGAKLFF
TRBJ1-5 TRBV27 CASSLTGVTQPQHF
TRBJ2-1 TRBV18 CASSPRTSGLLKHNEQFF
TRBJ1-5 TRBV19 CASSIQAGVNQPQHF
TRBJ2-3 TRBV5-1 CASSFWGGGGTDTQYF
TRBJ1-2 TRBV5-1 CASSFGGAGYTF
TRBJ1-3 TRBV14 CASSQGRPVSGNTIYF
TRBJ1-2 TRBV6-1 CASSEGTGSGYTF
TRBJ1-6 TRBV19 CASSTGAYNSPLHF
TRBJ2-5 TRBV11-2 CASSLSSAGGYETQYF
NA TRBV18 CASSPLDSSYEQYF
TRBJ1-2 TRBV28 CASSLVLSPNYGYTF
TRBJ1-2 TRBV5-8 CASSRGAGGRGYGYTF
TRBJ1-6 TRBV11-2 CASSSWDTLHF
TRBJ1-2 TRBV27 CASSKGTANYGYTF
TRBJ1-6 TRBV5-1 CASSLGDKNSPLHF
TRBJ2-7 TRBV7-2 CASSLRGTDYEQYF
TRBJ2-1 TRBV19 CASKARGLPSYNEQFF
TRBJ1-1 TRBV2 CASSQGIEAFF
TRBJ2-1 TRBV6-1 CASSGVLAGGNNEQFF